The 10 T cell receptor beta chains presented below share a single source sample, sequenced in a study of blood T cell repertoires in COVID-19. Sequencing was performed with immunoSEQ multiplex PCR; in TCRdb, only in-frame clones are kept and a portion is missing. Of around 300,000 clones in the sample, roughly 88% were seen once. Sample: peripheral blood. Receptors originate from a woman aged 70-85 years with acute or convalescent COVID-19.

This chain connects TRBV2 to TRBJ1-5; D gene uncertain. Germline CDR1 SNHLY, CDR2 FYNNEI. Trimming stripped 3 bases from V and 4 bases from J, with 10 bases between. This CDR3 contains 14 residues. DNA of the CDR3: TGTGCCAGCAGTGATCGGCAGGTGAATCAGCCCCAGCATTTT. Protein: CASSDRQVNQPQHF.

The CDR3 loop is CASSPTLGVGYEQYF. DNA of the CDR3: TGCGCCAGCAGTCCAACCTTAGGGGTGGGCTACGAGCAGTACTTC. The V gene is TRBV5-1, the J gene TRBJ2-7, with D possibly matching TRBD1 (5 bases). Between the trimmed V and J ends, which lost 5 bases and 3 bases, there was a span of 18 bases. The CDR3 extends over 15 amino acids. The germline V gene has CDR1 SGHRS and CDR2 YFSETQ.

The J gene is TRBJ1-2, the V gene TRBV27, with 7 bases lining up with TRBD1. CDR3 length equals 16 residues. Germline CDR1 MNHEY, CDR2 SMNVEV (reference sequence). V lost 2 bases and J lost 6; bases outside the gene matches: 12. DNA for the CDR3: TGTGCCAGCAGTTTAGGGGCCAGGGGGGTTCGTCATGGCTACACCTTC. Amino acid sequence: CASSLGARGVRHGYTF.

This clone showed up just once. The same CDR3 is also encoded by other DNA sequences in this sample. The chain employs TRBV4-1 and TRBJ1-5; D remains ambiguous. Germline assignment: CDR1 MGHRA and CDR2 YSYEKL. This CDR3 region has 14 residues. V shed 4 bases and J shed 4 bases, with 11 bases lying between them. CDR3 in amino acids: CASSLLSSNQPQHF. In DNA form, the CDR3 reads TGCGCCAGCAGCCTCCTAAGTTCGAATCAGCCCCAGCATTTT.

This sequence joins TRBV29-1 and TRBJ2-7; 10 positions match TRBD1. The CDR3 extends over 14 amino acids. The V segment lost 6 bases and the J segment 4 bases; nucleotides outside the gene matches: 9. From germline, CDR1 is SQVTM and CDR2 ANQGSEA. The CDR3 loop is CSVARDRGRYEQYF. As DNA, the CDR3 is TGCAGCGTAGCACGGGACAGGGGAAGGTACGAGCAGTACTTC.

CDR3 nucleotides: TGTGCCAGCAGCTCTGGTAGGGCGTCGGGAGGCTACACCTTC. This gives the protein CASSSGRASGGYTF. This chain connects TRBV7-2 to TRBJ1-2; D call uncertain. CDR1 SGHTA and CDR2 FQGNSA come from the germline V gene. The ends were cut back, 4 bases at V and 8 bases at J, with 17 bases in the middle. This CDR3 has 14 residues.

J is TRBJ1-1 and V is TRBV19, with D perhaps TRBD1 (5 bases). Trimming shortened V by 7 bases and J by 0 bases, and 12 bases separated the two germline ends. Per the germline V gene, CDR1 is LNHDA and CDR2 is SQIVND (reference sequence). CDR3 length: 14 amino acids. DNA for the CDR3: TGTGCCAGTAAGGATGGCAGGGTGAACACTGAAGCTTTCTTT. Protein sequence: CASKDGRVNTEAFF.

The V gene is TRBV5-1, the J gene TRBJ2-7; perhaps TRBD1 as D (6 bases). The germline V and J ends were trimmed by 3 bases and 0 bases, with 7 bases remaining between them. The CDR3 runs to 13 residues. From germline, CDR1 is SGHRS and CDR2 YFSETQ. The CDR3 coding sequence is TGCGCCAGCAGCTCGGACAGCTCCTACGAGCAGTACTTC. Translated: CASSSDSSYEQYF.

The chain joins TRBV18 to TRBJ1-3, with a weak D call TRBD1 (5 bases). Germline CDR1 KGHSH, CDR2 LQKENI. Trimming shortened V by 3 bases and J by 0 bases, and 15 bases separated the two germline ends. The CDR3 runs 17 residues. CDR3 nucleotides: TGTGCCAGCTCACCGATCACAGGCGGACGCTCTGGAAACACCATATATTTT. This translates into CASSPITGGRSGNTIYF.

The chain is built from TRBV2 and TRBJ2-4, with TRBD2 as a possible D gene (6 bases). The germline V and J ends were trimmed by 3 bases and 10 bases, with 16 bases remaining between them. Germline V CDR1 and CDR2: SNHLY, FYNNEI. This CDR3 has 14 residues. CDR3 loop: CASSEGGSPRIQYF. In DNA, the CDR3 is TGTGCCAGCAGTGAGGGGGGTAGCCCAAGAATTCAGTACTTC.